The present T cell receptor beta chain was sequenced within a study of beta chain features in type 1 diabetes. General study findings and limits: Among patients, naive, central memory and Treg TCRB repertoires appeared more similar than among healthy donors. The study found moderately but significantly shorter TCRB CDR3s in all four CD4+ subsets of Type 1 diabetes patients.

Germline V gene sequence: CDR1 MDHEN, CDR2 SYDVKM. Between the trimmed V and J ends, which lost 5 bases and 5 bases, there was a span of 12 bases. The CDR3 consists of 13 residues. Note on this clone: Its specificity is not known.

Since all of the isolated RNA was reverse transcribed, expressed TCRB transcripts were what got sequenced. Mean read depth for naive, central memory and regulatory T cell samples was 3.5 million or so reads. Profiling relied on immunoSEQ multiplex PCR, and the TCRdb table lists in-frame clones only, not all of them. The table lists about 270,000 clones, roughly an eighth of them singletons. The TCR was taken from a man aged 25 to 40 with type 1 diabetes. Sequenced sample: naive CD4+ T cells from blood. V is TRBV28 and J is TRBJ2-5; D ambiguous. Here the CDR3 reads CASSPPPRETQYF. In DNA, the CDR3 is TGTGCCAGCAGTCCTCCACCCCGGGAGACCCAGTACTTC.